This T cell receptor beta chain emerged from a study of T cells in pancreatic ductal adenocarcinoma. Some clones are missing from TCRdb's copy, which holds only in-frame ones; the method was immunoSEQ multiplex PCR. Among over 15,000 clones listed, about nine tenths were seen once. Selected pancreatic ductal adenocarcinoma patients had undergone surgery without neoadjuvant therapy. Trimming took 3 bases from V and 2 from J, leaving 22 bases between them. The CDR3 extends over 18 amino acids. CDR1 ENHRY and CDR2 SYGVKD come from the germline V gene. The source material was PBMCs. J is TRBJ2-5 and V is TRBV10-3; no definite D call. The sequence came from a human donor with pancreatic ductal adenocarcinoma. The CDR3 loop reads CAISEANSLTPFQETQYF. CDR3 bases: TGTGCCATCAGTGAAGCCAACAGCCTTACCCCTTTTCAAGAGACCCAGTACTTC.